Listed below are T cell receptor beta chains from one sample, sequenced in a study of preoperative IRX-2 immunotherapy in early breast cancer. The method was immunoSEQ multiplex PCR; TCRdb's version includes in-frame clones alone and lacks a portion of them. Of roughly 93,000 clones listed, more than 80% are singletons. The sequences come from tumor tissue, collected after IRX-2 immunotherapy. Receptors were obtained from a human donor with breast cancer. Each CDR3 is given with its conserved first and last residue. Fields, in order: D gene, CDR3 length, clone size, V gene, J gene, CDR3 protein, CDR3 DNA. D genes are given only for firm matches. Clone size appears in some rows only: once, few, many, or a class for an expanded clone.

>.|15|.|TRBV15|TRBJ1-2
CATSRVKDLLYGYTF
TGTGCCACCAGCAGGGTAAAAGACCTGCTCTATGGCTACACCTTC
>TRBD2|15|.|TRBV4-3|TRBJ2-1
CASSHPALAQNEQFF
TGCGCCAGCAGCCACCCAGCACTAGCGCAGAATGAGCAGTTCTTC
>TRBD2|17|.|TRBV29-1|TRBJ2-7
CSVVSRLAGGLHYEQYF
TGCAGCGTTGTCTCACGACTAGCGGGAGGGCTCCACTACGAGCAGTACTTC
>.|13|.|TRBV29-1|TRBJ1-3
CSVVGGSGNTIYF
TGCAGCGTTGTAGGGGGTTCTGGAAACACCATATATTTT
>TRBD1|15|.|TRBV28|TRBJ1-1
CASSSGTGGATEAFF
TGTGCCAGCAGTTCGGGGACAGGGGGCGCGACTGAAGCTTTCTTT
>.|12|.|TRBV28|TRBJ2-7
CASERSSYEQYF
TGTGCCTCGGAGAGGAGCTCCTACGAGCAGTACTTC
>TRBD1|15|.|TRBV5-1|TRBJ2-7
CASSLGTGSMNEQYF
TGCGCCAGCAGCTTGGGGACAGGCTCGATGAACGAGCAGTACTTC
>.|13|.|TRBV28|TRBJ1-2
CASRVTNNYGYTF
TGTGCCAGCAGAGTGACTAACAACTATGGCTACACCTTC
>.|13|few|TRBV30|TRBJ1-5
CAWSRTSNQPQHF
TGTGCCTGGAGTCGGACGTCCAATCAGCCCCAGCATTTT
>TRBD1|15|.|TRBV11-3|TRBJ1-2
CASSKDRGANYGYTF
TGTGCCAGCTCGAAGGACAGGGGCGCTAACTATGGCTACACCTTC
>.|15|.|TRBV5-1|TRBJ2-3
CASSQSTRQTDTQYF
TGCGCCAGCAGCCAATCGACCCGACAGACAGATACGCAGTATTTT
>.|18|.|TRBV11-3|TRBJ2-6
CASSAAGRVRSEANVLTF
TGTGCCAGCAGCGCAGCGGGTAGAGTAAGGTCGGAGGCCAACGTCCTGACTTTC
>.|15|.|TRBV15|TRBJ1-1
CATSRGQNQNTEAFF
TGTGCCACCAGCAGAGGACAGAATCAGAACACTGAAGCTTTCTTT
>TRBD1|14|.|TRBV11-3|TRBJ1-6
CASSSSGGFSPLHF
TGTGCCAGCAGCTCTTCAGGGGGCTTTTCACCCCTCCACTTT
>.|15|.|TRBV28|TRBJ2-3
CASSRGGAFTDTQYF
TGTGCCAGCAGCCGAGGGGGGGCCTTCACAGATACGCAGTATTTT
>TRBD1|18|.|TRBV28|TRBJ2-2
CASTTDAWGQANTGELFF
TGTGCCAGCACCACCGACGCCTGGGGACAGGCTAACACCGGGGAGCTGTTTTTT
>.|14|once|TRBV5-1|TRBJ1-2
CASSLVVQGNGYTF
TGCGCCAGCAGCTTGGTGGTACAGGGAAATGGCTACACCTTC
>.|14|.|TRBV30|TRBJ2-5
CAWSHAVRKETQYF
TGTGCCTGGAGTCACGCTGTGCGGAAAGAGACCCAGTACTTC
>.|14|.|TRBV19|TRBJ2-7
CASSPSRMSYEQYF
TGTGCCAGTAGCCCTTCGCGGATGAGCTACGAGCAGTACTTC
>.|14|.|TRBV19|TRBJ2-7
CASSPTGSSYEQYF
TGTGCCAGTAGCCCGACAGGCAGCTCCTACGAGCAGTACTTC
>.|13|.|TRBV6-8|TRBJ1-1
CATSPSGRLEAFF
TGTGCCACGAGCCCGTCCGGGAGGCTTGAAGCTTTCTTT
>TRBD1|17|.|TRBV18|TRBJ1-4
CASSPDRATATNEKLFF
TGTGCCAGCTCACCGGACAGGGCAACGGCAACTAATGAAAAACTGTTTTTT
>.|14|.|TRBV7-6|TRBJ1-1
CASSLGRTGVEAFF
TGTGCCAGCAGCTTGGGGAGGACGGGGGTGGAAGCTTTCTTT
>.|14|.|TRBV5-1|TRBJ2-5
CASMKRADQETQYF
TGCGCCAGCATGAAGAGAGCGGACCAAGAGACCCAGTACTTC
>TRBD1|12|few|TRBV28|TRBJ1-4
CASRTGAEKLFF
TGTGCCAGCCGGACAGGGGCTGAAAAACTGTTTTTT
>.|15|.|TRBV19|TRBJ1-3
CASSWDLYSGNTIYF
TGTGCCAGTAGTTGGGACTTATACTCTGGAAACACCATATATTTT
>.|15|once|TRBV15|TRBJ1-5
CATSRERTANQPQHF
TGTGCCACCAGCAGAGAAAGGACAGCTAATCAGCCCCAGCATTTT
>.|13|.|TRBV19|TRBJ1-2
CASKPDNNYGYTF
TGTGCCAGTAAGCCAGATAATAACTATGGCTACACCTTC
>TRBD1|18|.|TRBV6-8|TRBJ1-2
CASSLFPQVDRETRGYTF
TGTGCCAGCAGTTTATTTCCCCAGGTGGACAGGGAGACAAGGGGCTACACCTTC
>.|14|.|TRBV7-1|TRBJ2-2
CASSLEGITGELFF
TGTGCCAGCAGCTTAGAGGGAATCACCGGGGAGCTGTTTTTT
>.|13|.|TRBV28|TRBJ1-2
CASHAEGNYGYTF
TGTGCCAGCCACGCAGAGGGAAACTATGGCTACACCTTC
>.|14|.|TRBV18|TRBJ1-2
CASSHTVENYGYTF
TGTGCCAGCTCCCATACGGTTGAAAACTATGGCTACACCTTC
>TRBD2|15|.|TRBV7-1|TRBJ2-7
CASSSAAGPSYEQYF
TGTGCCAGCAGCTCCGCAGCGGGACCCTCCTACGAGCAGTACTTC
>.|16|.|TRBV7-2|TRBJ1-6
CASSAFARGGNSPLHF
TGTGCCAGCAGCGCCTTCGCCCGGGGGGGAAATTCACCCCTCCACTTT
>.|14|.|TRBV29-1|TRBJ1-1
CSVGQGSGNTEAFF
TGCAGCGTGGGGCAGGGGTCGGGAAACACTGAAGCTTTCTTT
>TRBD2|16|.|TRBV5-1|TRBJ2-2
CASSRGLAANTGELFF
TGCGCCAGCAGCCGAGGACTAGCGGCTAACACCGGGGAGCTGTTTTTT
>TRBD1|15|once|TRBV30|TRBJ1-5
CAWSVGQVSNQPQHF
TGTGCCTGGAGTGTCGGACAGGTTAGCAATCAGCCCCAGCATTTT
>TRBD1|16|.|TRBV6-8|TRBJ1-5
CASSRQGSARDQPQHF
TGTGCCAGCAGTCGACAGGGATCAGCGCGTGATCAGCCCCAGCATTTT
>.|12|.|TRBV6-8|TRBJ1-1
CASSAEDTEAFF
TGTGCCAGCAGCGCGGAGGACACTGAAGCTTTCTTT
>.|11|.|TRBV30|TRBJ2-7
CAWSVNYEQYF
TGTGCCTGGAGTGTAAACTACGAGCAGTACTTC